This T cell receptor (beta chain) was obtained from a study of blood T cell repertoires in COVID-19. Study in general: Samples taken during acute and convalescent COVID-19 were collected in the United States, Italy and Spain.

Original data processing: The authors estimated nucleated cell counts from reference gene primer amplification. Assay used: immunoSEQ multiplex PCR; TCRdb lists only in-frame clones, some missing. D and trimming were read from the DNA, whereas the V and J calls and clone size are those reported in that table. This sample has 200,000 to 300,000 clones, with approximately 90% found just once. The material sequenced was peripheral blood. The TCR comes from a middle-aged woman with acute or convalescent COVID-19.

The CDR3 bases are TGTGCCAGCAGTGCGGGACAGCAAACTAATGAAAAACTGTTTTTT. Residues: CASSAGQQTNEKLFF. The gene calls are TRBV2 and TRBJ1-4; 7 nucleotides agree with TRBD1. Germline CDR1 is SNHLY and CDR2 is FYNNEI. With 4 bases clipped from V and 1 base from J, the junction kept 3 bases outside the gene matches. The CDR3 consists of 15 residues.